This passage covers 19 T cell receptor beta chains from one sample sequenced in a study of regulatory T cells in long-lasting Graves disease. CDR3 regions were amplified by Arm-PCR using iRepertoire HTBI primers to build TCR beta libraries. Each CDR3 protein gets one entry after TCRdb re-called the multiplex PCR reads with MiXCR. The sample has about 440,000 distinct CDR3 sequences; roughly 15% are singletons. Time point noted: newly diagnosed GD, antithyroid drugs for less than 3 months. Scientists built the TCR library using RNA that was extracted from PBMCs. The same sample was also studied in work on T cells in Graves' hyperthyroidism and ophthalmopathy.

Specimen: peripheral blood mononuclear cells (PBMCs), collected at new diagnosis, from a patient treated with antithyroid drugs. These TCRs come from a woman aged 18-29 years with Graves disease.

This clonotype was seen ten or more times. This rearrangement joins TRBV20-1 to TRBJ2-3; possible D gene TRBD2, 6 bases. The V gene lost 3 bases and the J gene lost 3 bases, with 10 bases spanning the gap. The CDR3 runs 13 residues. CDR1 is DFQATT and CDR2 is SNEGSKA in the germline V gene (reference sequence). The CDR3 coding sequence is TGCAGTGCTAGGGAGGGGTGGACAGATACGCAGTATTTT. Translation gives CSAREGWTDTQYF.

There are a few counts of this clonotype. J is TRBJ2-2 and V is TRBV13; D is undetermined. Trimming removed 1 base at V and 8 bases at J, with 5 bases between. The CDR3 is 12 residues long. Per germline, CDR1 PRHDT and CDR2 FYEKMQ (reference sequence). The CDR3, as DNA: TGTGCCAGCAGCTTAGCCCTGGGGGAGCTGTTTTTT. This sequence encodes CASSLALGELFF.

The genes are TRBV3-1 and TRBJ2-6; D unclear. This CDR3 has 16 residues. Germline assignment: CDR1 LGHDT and CDR2 YNNKEL (reference sequence). Trimming removed 1 base at V and 0 bases at J, with 7 bases between. The CDR3 sequence: CASSQGHFSGANVLTF. The DNA of the CDR3 is TGTGCCAGCAGCCAAGGACACTTCTCTGGGGCCAACGTCCTGACTTTC.

This clonotype showed up many times. This chain uses TRBV12-3 or TRBV12-4 with TRBJ2-5, with 8 bases matching TRBD1. Trimming cost V 6 bases and J 5 bases; bases outside gene matches: 8. The CDR3 runs to 14 residues. DNA for the CDR3: TGTGCCAGCAGGCAAACAGGGGGTAGCGAGACCCAGTACTTC. The encoded protein is CASRQTGGSETQYF.

This chain links TRBV6-5 with TRBJ2-7; D not certain. Germline V gene lookup returns CDR1 MNHEY and CDR2 SVGAGI. There are 13 residues in the CDR3. The V gene lost 0 bases and the J gene lost 3 bases, with 6 bases spanning the gap. CDR3: CASSYSPVYEQYF. Here the CDR3 DNA reads TGTGCCAGCAGTTACTCTCCTGTCTACGAGCAGTACTTC.

This rearrangement joins TRBV20-1 to TRBJ1-6; the D is unclear. V shed 3 bases and J shed 8 bases, with 11 bases lying between them. Germline loops: CDR1 DFQATT, CDR2 SNEGSKA (reference sequence). This CDR3 comprises 13 residues. The CDR3 is CSASDSHDSPLHF. The CDR3 DNA reads as TGCAGTGCTAGTGATTCACACGATTCACCCCTCCACTTT.

This clonotype was counted between two and nine times. The chain couples TRBV4-2 to TRBJ2-7; tentative D call: TRBD2 (6 bases). V lost 10 bases to trimming and J lost 0 bases, with 19 bases between them. The CDR3 spans 15 residues. CDR1 is LGHNA and CDR2 is YNFKEQ in the germline V gene. CDR3 nucleotides: TGTGCCACCAAGGGGCGGGACGCTGACTCCTACGAGCAGTACTTC. Its translation: CATKGRDADSYEQYF.

This clonotype has ten or more counts. The chain is built from TRBV28 and TRBJ2-5; 8 nucleotides agree with TRBD2. The CDR3 runs to 15 residues. J gave up 1 base and V 1 base, and 2 bases lay outside the gene matches. Germline-derived CDR1 and CDR2 are MDHEN and SYDVKM. DNA for the CDR3: TGTGCCAGCAGTTTATCCACTAGCGGCCAAGAGACCCAGTACTTC. It codes for CASSLSTSGQETQYF. Using reference TRBV28 and TRBJ2-5 for the parts outside the CDR3, the full variable domain is DVKVTQSSRYLVKRTGEKVFLECVQDMDHENMFWYRQDPGLGLRLIYFSYDVKMKEKGDIPEGYSVSREKKERFSLILESASTNQTSMYLCASSLSTSGQETQYFGPGTRLLVL.

This clonotype occurred many times. The rearrangement links TRBV3-1 to TRBJ2-2, with TRBD2 matching 14 bases. Germline V gene sequence: CDR1 LGHDT, CDR2 YNNKEL (reference sequence). V lost 4 bases, J lost 4 bases, and 5 bases stayed unmatched. The CDR3 spans 17 residues. The CDR3 nucleotides are TGTGCCAGCAGCCTCCTGGGACTAGCGGGAGTCACCGGGGAGCTGTTTTTT. This codes for CASSLLGLAGVTGELFF.

This clonotype was picked up a small number of times. The CDR3 loop reads CASSFQAGEQYF. The CDR3 DNA reads TGTGCCAGCAGCTTCCAGGCTGGCGAGCAGTACTTC. This rearrangement joins TRBV7-2 to TRBJ2-7; D is unresolved. Trimming removed 3 bases at V and 6 bases at J, with 9 bases between. From germline, CDR1 is SGHTA and CDR2 FQGNSA. The CDR3 spans 12 residues.

The chain couples TRBV7-2 to TRBJ2-5; TRBD1 might be the D (6 bases). The CDR3 sequence is 18 residues long. The germline gives CDR1 SGHTA, CDR2 FQGNSA. V lost 5 bases and J 5 bases, leaving 27 bases between the germline ends. The CDR3 reads CASSHRNWGLVRGETQYF. The CDR3 region has the DNA TGTGCCAGCAGCCACCGCAACTGGGGGCTAGTTCGTGGTGAGACCCAGTACTTC.

The sample holds many counts of this clonotype. The chain links TRBV7-2 to TRBJ2-5, with 9 bases identical to TRBD2. The CDR3 covers 15 residues. Per the germline V gene, CDR1 is SGHTA and CDR2 is FQGNSA. V lost 5 bases, J lost 4 bases, and 8 bases stayed unmatched. The CDR3 region is CASSTASGAGETQYF. For the CDR3, the DNA is TGTGCCAGCAGCACCGCTAGCGGGGCGGGAGAGACCCAGTACTTC.

The genes are TRBV4-1 and TRBJ2-1, with TRBD2 matching over 8 bases. This CDR3 spans 17 amino acids. Germline assignment: CDR1 MGHRA and CDR2 YSYEKL. The V and J ends lost 1 base and 7 bases, in that order; junction bases with no gene match: 12. The CDR3 reads CASSQVSTGGPLNEQFF. The CDR3 nucleotides are TGCGCCAGCAGCCAAGTCTCTACGGGAGGGCCCCTAAATGAGCAGTTCTTC.

In this sample, this clonotype turned up many times. J is TRBJ2-3 and V is TRBV28; D is unclear. V lost 6 bases to trimming and J lost 5 bases, with 6 bases between them. The germline V gene has CDR1 MDHEN and CDR2 SYDVKM. The CDR3 is 11 amino acids. The CDR3 DNA reads as TGTGCCAGCAGGCAGTTAGATACGCAGTATTTT. This encodes CASRQLDTQYF.

This clonotype was seen repeatedly, ten times or more. V is TRBV2 and J is TRBJ1-2; TRBD1 is a possible D gene (5 bases). V was trimmed by 3 bases and J by 2 bases, leaving 7 bases between them. Germline V gene lookup returns CDR1 SNHLY and CDR2 FYNNEI. The CDR3 runs to 13 residues. The chain's CDR3 is CASSDWGNYGYTF. The CDR3 DNA reads as TGTGCCAGCAGTGATTGGGGGAACTATGGCTACACCTTC.

The genes are TRBV7-2 and TRBJ1-5; possible D gene TRBD1, 6 bases. V lost 3 bases to trimming and J lost 4 bases, with 10 bases between them. CDR3 length: 14 amino acids. CDR1 SGHTA and CDR2 FQGNSA come from the germline V gene. CDR3 protein: CASSFGQLNQPQHF. CDR3 in DNA: TGTGCCAGCAGCTTCGGACAGTTAAATCAGCCCCAGCATTTT.

This clonotype was observed at least ten times. The chain has TRBV20-1 and TRBJ2-7, with D perhaps TRBD2 (6 bases). Trimming cost V 1 base and J 6 bases, with 10 bases left between them. This CDR3 region has 12 residues. Germline values: CDR1 DFQATT, CDR2 SNEGSKA (reference sequence). This CDR3 reads CSARAGDPEQYF. Here the CDR3 DNA reads TGCAGTGCTAGAGCGGGAGACCCCGAGCAGTACTTC.

A remark on this clonotype: The junction differs from germline at one of its ends, possibly a read error. The chain links TRBV20-1 to TRBJ2-7, with 11 positions matching TRBD2. CDR3 size: 14 residues. The germline V gene has CDR1 DFQATT and CDR2 SNEGSKA (reference sequence). In DNA form, the CDR3 reads TGCAGTGCTAGAGGACTAGCGGGGCTCTACAAGCAGTACTTC. Its translation: CSARGLAGLYKQYF.

V gene TRBV7-9 combines with J gene TRBJ2-7; maybe TRBD1 (6 bases). Germline V gives CDR1 SEHNR, CDR2 FQNEAQ (reference sequence). Deletions cut 5 bases from V and 5 bases from J, with 13 bases between. The CDR3 sequence is 13 residues long. CDR3 coding DNA: TGTGCCAGCAGCCCCCTCGGACAGAACGAGCAGTACTTC. Residues: CASSPLGQNEQYF.